This T cell receptor beta chain was recorded in a study of blood T cell repertoires in COVID-19. Clones were sequenced by immunoSEQ multiplex PCR, and TCRdb holds only the in-frame ones, with some missing. The table lists over 200,000 clones, roughly 90% of them singletons. Germline CDR1 and CDR2: LNHNV and YYDKDF (reference sequence). The CDR3 totals 14 residues. V shed 1 base and J shed 4 bases, with 10 bases lying between them. This receptor was taken from a man in his thirties or forties who had been exposed to COVID-19. This sequence joins TRBV15 and TRBJ1-2, with a possible D match to TRBD1 (5 bases). Sequenced: PBMCs or T cells enriched from blood (not recorded which). CDR3: CATSRARGRYGYTF. DNA for the CDR3: TGTGCCACCAGCAGAGCAAGGGGCCGCTATGGCTACACCTTC.